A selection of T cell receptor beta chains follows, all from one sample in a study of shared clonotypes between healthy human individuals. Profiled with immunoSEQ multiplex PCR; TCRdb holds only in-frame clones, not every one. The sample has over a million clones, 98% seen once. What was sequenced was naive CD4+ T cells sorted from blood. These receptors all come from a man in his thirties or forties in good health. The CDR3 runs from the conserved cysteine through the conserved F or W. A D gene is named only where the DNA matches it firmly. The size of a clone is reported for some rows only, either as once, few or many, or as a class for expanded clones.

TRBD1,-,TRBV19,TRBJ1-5,CASSLFGQGDQPQHF,TGTGCCAGTAGCCTTTTTGGACAGGGGGATCAGCCCCAGCATTTT
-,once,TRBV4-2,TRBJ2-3,CASSQFLDTQYF,TGTGCCAGCAGCCAATTCTTAGATACGCAGTATTTT
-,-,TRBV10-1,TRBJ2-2,CASSDRSGELFF,TGCGCCAGCAGTGACCGGTCCGGGGAGCTGTTTTTT
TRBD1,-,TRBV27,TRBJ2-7,CASSLFGTGFEQYF,TGTGCCAGCAGTTTATTCGGGACAGGGTTCGAGCAGTACTTC
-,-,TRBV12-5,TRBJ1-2,CASGRASRWGYGYTF,TGTGCTAGTGGGCGGGCCTCCCGGTGGGGCTATGGCTACACCTTC
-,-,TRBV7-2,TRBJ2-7,CASSRSTGTSTTYEQYF,TGTGCCAGCAGTCGATCCACCGGGACGAGCACAACCTACGAGCAGTACTTC
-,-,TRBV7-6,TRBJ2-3,CASSPGGKGGTDTQYF,TGTGCCAGCAGCCCCGGGGGTAAGGGTGGTACAGATACGCAGTATTTT
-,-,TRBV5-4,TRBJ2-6,CASSLALQSSGANVLTF,TGTGCCAGCAGCTTGGCCTTACAGAGCTCTGGGGCCAACGTCCTGACTTTC
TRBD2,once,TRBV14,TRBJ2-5,CASSPVSSGRKETQYF,TGTGCCAGCAGCCCTGTTTCTAGCGGGAGGAAAGAGACCCAGTACTTC
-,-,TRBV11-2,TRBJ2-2,CASSLLANAGELFF,TGTGCCAGCAGCTTATTAGCCAACGCCGGGGAGCTGTTTTTT
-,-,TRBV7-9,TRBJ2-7,CASSLLGRLTMVEQYF,TGTGCCAGCAGCTTATTGGGACGCCTGACGATGGTCGAGCAGTACTTC
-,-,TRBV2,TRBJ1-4,CASSERDEKLFF,TGTGCCAGCAGTGAACGGGATGAAAAACTGTTTTTT
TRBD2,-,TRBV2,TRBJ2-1,CASSASGLAGGVEQFF,TGTGCCAGCAGCGCTTCGGGACTAGCGGGAGGGGTTGAGCAGTTCTTC
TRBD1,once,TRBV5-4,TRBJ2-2,CASSLVQGSTGELFF,TGTGCCAGCAGCTTAGTACAGGGGAGCACCGGGGAGCTGTTTTTT
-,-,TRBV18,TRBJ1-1,CASSPKENTEAFF,TGTGCCAGCTCACCCAAGGAGAACACTGAAGCTTTCTTT
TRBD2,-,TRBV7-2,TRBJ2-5,CASSRTRETQYF,TGTGCCAGCAGCCGGACTAGAGAGACCCAGTACTTC
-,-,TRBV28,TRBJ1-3,CASSLIQSGNTIYF,TGTGCCAGCAGTTTAATACAGTCTGGAAACACCATATATTTT
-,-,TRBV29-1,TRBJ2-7,CSVQGGSGSYEQYF,TGCAGCGTCCAGGGGGGTAGCGGCTCCTACGAGCAGTACTTC
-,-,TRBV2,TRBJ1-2,CASRDNRVGYYGYTF,TGTGCCAGCAGAGATAACAGGGTGGGGTACTATGGCTACACCTTC
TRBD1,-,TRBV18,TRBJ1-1,CASSPRDSKNTEAFF,TGTGCCAGCTCACCACGGGACAGCAAGAACACTGAAGCTTTCTTT
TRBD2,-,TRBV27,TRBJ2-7,CASSPLAGGPFNYEQYF,TGTGCCAGCAGTCCTTTAGCGGGAGGTCCTTTTAATTACGAGCAGTACTTC
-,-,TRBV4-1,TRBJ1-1,CASSQVQAAFEAFF,TGCGCCAGCAGCCAAGTCCAGGCAGCATTTGAAGCTTTCTTT
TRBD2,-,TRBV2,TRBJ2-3,CASTREPTDTQYF,TGTGCCAGCACGCGGGAGCCAACAGATACGCAGTATTTT